The 22 T cell receptor beta chains presented below share a single source sample, sequenced in a study of cytomegalovirus exposure and HLA in healthy donors. PCR used 60 Vbeta primers and 13 Jbeta primers. TCRdb keeps only in-frame clones here, not all; method: immunoSEQ multiplex PCR. The sample yields roughly 52,000 clones, roughly 74% seen once. Sequencing was carried out using PBMCs. The receptors derive from a female donor in good health and CMV-seronegative.

The rearrangement uses TRBV6-6 and TRBJ2-7, with 9 bases matching TRBD1. With V trimmed by 7 bases and J by 4 bases, 5 bases remained unmatched. CDR1 and CDR2 (germline): MNHNY, SVGAGI (reference sequence). This CDR3 is 13 amino acids long. CDR3 amino acids: CASTPGQGYEQYF. The CDR3 bases are TGTGCCAGCACCCCGGGACAGGGTTACGAGCAGTACTTC.

This chain links TRBV5-1 with TRBJ2-7, with TRBD1 matching 8 bases. CDR3 length: 15 amino acids. V lost 1 base and J lost 7; bases outside the gene matches: 10. Germline V gives CDR1 SGHRS, CDR2 YFSETQ. This chain's CDR3 is CASSLRTGNAGEQYF. Written as DNA, the CDR3 is TGCGCCAGCAGCTTGAGGACAGGGAATGCGGGGGAGCAGTACTTC.

This chain uses TRBV11-2 with TRBJ2-3; a weak D match, TRBD1 (6 bases). The germline CDR1 and CDR2 sequences are SGHAT and FQNNGV. This CDR3 has 14 amino acids. The V gene lost 2 bases and the J gene lost 3 bases, with 9 bases spanning the gap. Here the CDR3 reads CASSLPRGTDTQYF. CDR3 bases: TGTGCCAGCAGCTTACCCAGGGGTACAGATACGCAGTATTTT.

The chain uses TRBV30 and TRBJ2-7; 8 bases are shared with TRBD1. Trimming took 5 bases from V and 2 from J; bases not matched to a gene: 11. CDR3 length: 15 amino acids. The germline V gene has CDR1 GTSNPN and CDR2 SVGIG (reference sequence). This CDR3 reads CAWVPRDRLAYEQYF. The CDR3 coding sequence is TGTGCCTGGGTTCCCCGGGACAGGCTCGCCTACGAGCAGTACTTC.

This chain joins TRBV19 and TRBJ2-3; a possible D gene is TRBD2 (5 bases). The V end was cut by 5 bases, the J end by 1 base, with 13 bases between. The CDR3 loop spans 15 amino acids. In germline, CDR1 is LNHDA, CDR2 SQIVND (reference sequence). The chain's CDR3 is CASSLNSAGTDTQYF. The CDR3 bases are TGTGCCAGTAGTCTGAATAGCGCAGGCACAGATACGCAGTATTTT. The whole variable domain, filled in from reference TRBV19 and TRBJ2-3, reads DGGITQSPKYLFRKEGQNVTLSCEQNLNHDAMYWYRQDPGQGLRLIYYSQIVNDFQKGDIAEGYSVSREKKESFPLTVTSAQKNPTAFYLCASSLNSAGTDTQYFGPGTRLTVL.

The V and J genes are TRBV7-9 and TRBJ1-4; 10 nucleotides agree with TRBD1. From germline, CDR1 is SEHNR and CDR2 FQNEAQ (reference sequence). The length of the CDR3 is 15 residues. Unmatched junction bases numbered 4, after V lost 6 bases and J lost 3 bases. The CDR3 DNA reads TGTGCCAGCAGTGGGACAGGGGATCCTAATGAAAAACTGTTTTTT. This encodes CASSGTGDPNEKLFF.

This chain joins TRBV4-3 and TRBJ2-3; 7 bases align to TRBD1. The trim removed 0 bases at V and 1 base at J, leaving 10 bases unmatched. The CDR3 length is 18 residues. Germline CDR1 and CDR2: LGHNA and YSLEER. The chain's CDR3 is CASSQDGGRGRGTDTQYF. Written as DNA, the CDR3 is TGCGCCAGCAGCCAAGATGGGGGCAGGGGGAGAGGCACAGATACGCAGTATTTT.

The rearrangement joins TRBV14 to TRBJ2-2; 7 bases agree with TRBD1. This CDR3 is built from 14 residues. CDR1 and CDR2 (germline): SGHDN, FVKESK. Unmatched junction bases numbered 0, after V lost 4 bases and J lost 1 base. For the CDR3, the DNA is TGTGCCAGCAGCCGGGACAGGAACACCGGGGAGCTGTTTTTT. It is translated as CASSRDRNTGELFF.

The rearrangement links TRBV7-8 to TRBJ2-2; maybe TRBD2 (6 bases). The germline V gene has CDR1 SGHVS and CDR2 FQNEAQ. V lost 5 bases and J lost 0, with 13 bases in between. CDR3 length: 16 amino acids. Here the CDR3 reads CASSGRDSANTGELFF. In nucleotides, the CDR3 is TGTGCCAGCAGCGGGCGGGACTCCGCGAACACCGGGGAGCTGTTTTTT.

There are a few counts of this clone. The CDR3 sequence: CSAGNSNQPQHF. CDR3 DNA sequence: TGCAGCGCCGGTAATAGCAATCAGCCCCAGCATTTT. The V call is TRBV29-1, the J call TRBJ1-5, with D hard to call. Trimming took off 7 bases at V and 0 bases at J, with 7 bases between the two ends. Germline assignment: CDR1 SQVTM and CDR2 ANQGSEA. The CDR3 loop spans 12 amino acids.

The V gene is TRBV7-2, the J gene TRBJ2-7, with D uncertain. Deletions cut 4 bases from V and 2 bases from J, with 9 bases between. Per germline, CDR1 SGHTA and CDR2 FQGNSA. The CDR3 contains 13 residues. CDR3 protein: CASSSYTAYEQYF. Written as DNA, the CDR3 is TGTGCCAGCAGCTCCTACACAGCCTACGAGCAGTACTTC.

The chain combines TRBV5-1 with TRBJ2-5; the D gene is possibly TRBD1 (5 bases). V was shortened by 7 bases and J by 2 bases, with 15 bases between the two germline ends. Germline V gene data show CDR1 as SGHRS and CDR2 as YFSETQ. The CDR3 totals 14 residues. CDR3 nucleotide sequence: TGCGCCAGCTCTCGATCAGGGCCTCAAGAGACCCAGTACTTC. As protein: CASSRSGPQETQYF.

V gene TRBV2 combines with J gene TRBJ2-2; D perhaps matches TRBD1 (5 bases). This CDR3 is built from 14 residues. Germline CDR1 SNHLY, CDR2 FYNNEI. V shed 7 bases and J shed 6 bases, with 15 bases lying between them. As DNA, the CDR3 is TGTGCCAGCACCGGCAGGGAAGGGCCCGGGGAGCTGTTTTTT. It codes for CASTGREGPGELFF.

The genes are TRBV25-1 and TRBJ1-1; a weak D match, TRBD1 (5 bases). This CDR3 region has 14 residues. Germline V gene lookup returns CDR1 MGHDK and CDR2 SYGVNS. Between the trimmed V and J ends, which lost 1 base and 1 base, there was a span of 7 bases. This CDR3 reads CASSELRGNTEAFF. For the CDR3, the DNA is TGTGCCAGCAGTGAATTAAGGGGGAACACTGAAGCTTTCTTT.

This chain links TRBV5-5 with TRBJ2-5; D might be TRBD1 (5 bases). The CDR3 is 15 amino acids. Germline V CDR1 and CDR2: SGHKS, YYEKEE (reference sequence). Trimming cost V 0 bases and J 3 bases, with 12 bases left between them. CDR3 loop: CASSLAVGREETQYF. The CDR3 DNA sequence: TGTGCCAGCAGCTTGGCCGTGGGCAGGGAAGAGACCCAGTACTTC.

This clone came up a few times. The chain links TRBV7-9 to TRBJ2-5; TRBD1 aligns across 7 bases. Germline trimming cut 4 bases from V and 4 bases from J; bases unmatched to any gene: 3. Germline CDR1 reads SEHNR; CDR2 reads FQNEAQ (reference sequence). The CDR3 spans 13 residues. The CDR3 DNA reads TGTGCCAGCAGCTCTAGGACAGGAGAGACCCAGTACTTC. This sequence encodes CASSSRTGETQYF.

The chain has TRBV30 and TRBJ2-4, with D tentatively TRBD2 (5 bases). V shed 5 bases and J shed 3 bases, with 14 bases lying between them. This CDR3 region has 14 residues. Germline CDR1 GTSNPN, CDR2 SVGIG (reference sequence). CDR3 nucleotide sequence: TGTGCCTGGGACCCGGGAAGCGGCAAAAACATTCAGTACTTC. Translating gives CAWDPGSGKNIQYF.

This clone was observed a handful of times. This rearrangement joins TRBV6-1 to TRBJ1-2; 10 nucleotides line up with TRBD1. The junction had 9 bases not matched to a gene; V was cut back by 4 bases and J by 4 bases. Germline CDR1 is MNHNS and CDR2 is SASEGT. This CDR3 is built from 16 residues. This CDR3 is CASSALGQGRAYGYTF. The CDR3 nucleotides read TGTGCCAGCAGTGCCCTGGGACAGGGGCGGGCCTATGGCTACACCTTC.

The chain carries TRBV5-1 and TRBJ2-5; the match to TRBD2 covers 15 bases. With 4 bases clipped from V and 5 bases from J, the junction kept 6 bases outside the gene matches. The CDR3 has 16 residues. CDR1 and CDR2 from the germline V gene are SGHRS and YFSETQ. The CDR3 sequence: CASSPGLAGGMETQYF. DNA for the CDR3: TGCGCCAGCAGCCCGGGACTAGCGGGGGGAATGGAGACCCAGTACTTC.

This clone was found once. V gene TRBV15 combines with J gene TRBJ1-1; no firm D call. The CDR3 runs to 16 residues. The V end was cut by 1 base, the J end by 6 bases, with 18 bases between. Germline CDR1 LNHNV, CDR2 YYDKDF (reference sequence). The CDR3 DNA reads TGTGCCACCAGCAGAGGCCTCCTTCGGGAATTGTCTGAAGCTTTCTTT. Translating gives CATSRGLLRELSEAFF. The full variable domain, completed using reference TRBV15 and TRBJ1-1, is DAMVIQNPRYQVTQFGKPVTLSCSQTLNHNVMYWYQQKSSQAPKLLFHYYDKDFNNEADTPDNFQSRRPNTSFCFLDIRSPGLGDTAMYLCATSRGLLRELSEAFFGQGTRLTVV.

The CDR3 sequence: CASSGQGTATIYF. In DNA, the CDR3 is TGTGCCAGCAGTGGGCAGGGGACCGCCACCATATATTTT. The chain is built from TRBV2 and TRBJ1-3, with D possibly matching TRBD1 (6 bases). The germline V gene encodes CDR1 SNHLY and CDR2 FYNNEI. This CDR3 has 13 amino acids. The germline V and J ends were trimmed by 4 bases and 9 bases, with 13 bases remaining between them.

This clone was picked up a small number of times. This chain links TRBV4-1 with TRBJ2-1, with D unresolved. The CDR3 extends over 12 amino acids. V gave up 0 bases and J gave up 6 bases, with 3 bases separating them. The germline V gene has CDR1 MGHRA and CDR2 YSYEKL. CDR3 in DNA: TGCGCCAGCAGCCAAGACCGCAATGAGCAGTTCTTC. It yields the protein CASSQDRNEQFF.